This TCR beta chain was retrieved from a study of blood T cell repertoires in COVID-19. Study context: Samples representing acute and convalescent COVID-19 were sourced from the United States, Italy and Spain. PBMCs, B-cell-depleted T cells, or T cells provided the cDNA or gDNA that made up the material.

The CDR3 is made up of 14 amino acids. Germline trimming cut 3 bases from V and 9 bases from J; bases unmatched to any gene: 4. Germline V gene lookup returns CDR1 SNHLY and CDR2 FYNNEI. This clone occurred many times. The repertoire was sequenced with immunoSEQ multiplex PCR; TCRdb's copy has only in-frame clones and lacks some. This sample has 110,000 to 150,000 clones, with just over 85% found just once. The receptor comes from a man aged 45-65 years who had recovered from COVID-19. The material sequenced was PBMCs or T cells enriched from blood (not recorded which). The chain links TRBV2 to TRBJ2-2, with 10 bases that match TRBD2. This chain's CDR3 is CASSDGTSVRELFF. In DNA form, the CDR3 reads TGTGCCAGCAGTGACGGGACTAGCGTCCGGGAGCTGTTTTTT.